Each of the 8 T cell receptor beta chains below was sequenced from the same sample in a study of blood T cell repertoires in COVID-19. The repertoire was sequenced with immunoSEQ multiplex PCR; TCRdb's copy has only in-frame clones and lacks some. The table records fewer than 250,000 clones, more than 80% of them present only once. Source material: PBMCs or T cells enriched from blood (not recorded which). These receptors originate from a man in his 60s who had recovered from COVID-19.

The chain joins TRBV10-1 to TRBJ1-2; tentative D call: TRBD1 (5 bases). Germline V CDR1 and CDR2: WNHNN, SYGVQD (reference sequence). The CDR3 has 16 residues. The V end was cut by 2 bases, the J end by 3 bases, with 16 bases between. CDR3 in amino acids: CASSEKTDPRYYGYTF. The DNA of the CDR3 is TGCGCCAGCAGTGAGAAGACAGACCCGCGGTACTATGGCTACACCTTC.

This clone has a handful of counts. J is TRBJ1-3 and V is TRBV19; D remains unclear. The CDR3 consists of 16 residues. CDR1 is LNHDA and CDR2 is SQIVND in the germline V gene (reference sequence). Between the trimmed V and J ends, which lost 3 bases and 0 bases, there was a span of 12 bases. The CDR3 loop is CASSIQPGISGNTIYF. Written as DNA, the CDR3 is TGTGCCAGTAGTATCCAACCCGGGATCTCTGGAAACACCATATATTTT.

The genes are TRBV7-3 and TRBJ1-6, with TRBD1 matching over 9 bases. V lost 3 bases to trimming and J lost 10 bases; unmatched junction nucleotides: 4. The germline V gene encodes CDR1 SGHTA and CDR2 FQGTGA. This CDR3 comprises 14 residues. The CDR3 bases are TGTGCCAGCAGCTTGGGACAGGGCGGCTCACCCCTCCACTTT. This translates into CASSLGQGGSPLHF.

This chain links TRBV2 with TRBJ1-3, with D unresolved. The germline V gene encodes CDR1 SNHLY and CDR2 FYNNEI. V was trimmed by 3 bases and J by 0 bases, leaving 9 bases between them. This CDR3 has 15 residues. The CDR3: CASSEVTISGNTIYF. In nucleotides, the CDR3 is TGTGCCAGCAGTGAGGTTACAATCTCTGGAAACACCATATATTTT. Using reference TRBV2 and TRBJ1-3 for the parts outside the CDR3, the full variable domain is EPEVTQTPSHQVTQMGQEVILRCVPISNHLYFYWYRQILGQKVEFLVSFYNNEISEKSEIFDDQFSVERPDGSNFTLKIRSTKLEDSAMYFCASSEVTISGNTIYFGEGSWLTVV.

This clone was detected once. This rearrangement joins TRBV18 to TRBJ1-6, with 7 bases aligning to TRBD1. CDR3 length: 15 residues. Germline CDR1 reads KGHSH; CDR2 reads LQKENI. Trimming removed 5 bases from V and 7 bases from J; junction bases left unmatched: 8. This CDR3 reads CASSERQGGNSPLHF. CDR3 nucleotide sequence: TGTGCCAGCTCAGAAAGACAGGGTGGGAATTCACCCCTCCACTTT.

CDR3 protein: CASSSGTSGGAFAGELFF. The CDR3 DNA reads TGTGCCAGCAGCTCCGGGACTAGCGGGGGGGCCTTTGCCGGGGAGCTGTTTTTT. This sequence joins TRBV11-2 and TRBJ2-2; 16 positions agree with TRBD2. The germline V gene has CDR1 SGHAT and CDR2 FQNNGV. The CDR3 runs 18 residues. Unmatched junction bases numbered 8, after V lost 4 bases and J lost 6 bases.

The chain recombines TRBV24-1 with TRBJ2-3; 10 bases map to TRBD1. The CDR3 consists of 18 residues. Trimming cost V 3 bases and J 7 bases; bases outside gene matches: 15. The germline gives CDR1 KGHDR, CDR2 SFDVKD. CDR3 sequence: CATSDVPGQGSLRNTQYF. The CDR3, as DNA: TGTGCCACCAGTGATGTCCCGGGACAGGGGAGTTTAAGGAATACGCAGTATTTT.

The chain carries TRBV5-4 and TRBJ1-2; D might be TRBD1 (6 bases). Germline V gene lookup returns CDR1 SGHNT and CDR2 YYREEE (reference sequence). This CDR3 has 13 residues. V was shortened by 1 base and J by 8 bases, with 12 bases between the two germline ends. The CDR3 nucleotides are TGTGCCAGCAGCTTGAGAGGGGGAGAGGGCTACACCTTC. Protein: CASSLRGGEGYTF.